Sequencing of this TCR beta chain was carried out in a study of T cells in tuberculosis. Study-level information: IGRA-negative adolescents, IGRA-positive adolescents with latent tuberculosis and adults with active tuberculosis formed this South African cohort. The study, taken as a whole, reports: Active tuberculosis alpha repertoires lay closer to GMM-specific TCRs than controls'. Shorter CDR3-alpha in active tuberculosis partly drove smaller distances.

V shed 4 bases and J 5 bases; nucleotides not matched to a gene: 19. This CDR3 comprises 19 residues. The germline V gene has CDR1 SGHDT and CDR2 YYEEEE. TCRdb's copy holds only in-frame clones and misses some; the assay was immunoSEQ multiplex PCR. The profile shows about 43,000 clones, about 95% of them singletons. As regards this clone: Antigen specificity is unknown.

This clonotype was obtained from a donor aged 10-29 years with latent tuberculosis or without tuberculosis infection. Some clones in this sample may be carry-over from other donors' samples. Sequencing used PBMCs. The J gene is TRBJ1-5, the V gene TRBV5-6; 9 bases match TRBD1. The chain's CDR3 is CASSRTKTGGMVQDQPQHF. The CDR3 nucleotides are TGTGCCAGCAGCCGGACCAAGACAGGGGGAATGGTTCAGGATCAGCCCCAGCATTTT.